Presented here are 19 T cell receptor beta chains from one specimen sequenced in a study of T-cell reconstitution after alpha-beta-depleted transplantation in children listed by TCRdb under 2016. Libraries were prepared through PCR. Sequencing relied on an Illumina HiSeq 2500. TCR library preparation used molecular barcoding, with unique molecular identifiers applied to normalize quantification of the TCRbeta repertoire. TCRdb trimmed public reads at Q25 via fastp, called clones via MiXCR and kept in-frame beta chains. Each entry merges the rows of one CDR3 protein and shows their most common DNA and genes. The sample table holds some 250,000 distinct CDR3 sequences, of which approximately 12% were seen once. Clones ranked in the top ten supply approximately 2.4% of the sample. This sample comprised PBMCs from the stem cell graft donor, obtained from the stem cell graft. The receptors originated from a human donor who donated a stem cell graft to a child with acute lymphoblastic leukemia.

About this clonotype: This may be a read error, as it is one base from a much larger clone. CDR3 sequence reads: CAISEYKYEQYF. CDR3 sequence (DNA): TGTGCCATCAGTGAGTACAAATACGAGCAGTACTTC. The chain couples TRBV10-3 to TRBJ2-7; D is unresolved. V was clipped by 1 base and J by 4 bases, with 5 bases between them. This CDR3 comprises 12 residues. CDR1 is ENHRY, CDR2 SYGVKD, per germline.

Ten or more counts support this clonotype. The CDR3 DNA reads as TGTGCCAGCAGTCCAAACAGGGATCGTAGCTATGGCTACACCTTC. Translation gives CASSPNRDRSYGYTF. This chain joins TRBV12-3 or TRBV12-4 and TRBJ1-2; tentatively, D is TRBD1 (6 bases). V lost 5 bases and J 4 bases, leaving 17 bases between the germline ends. The CDR3 has 15 residues.

This clonotype appeared many times. The V and J genes are TRBV11-1 and TRBJ2-6; D is ambiguous. This CDR3 comprises 19 residues. The germline V and J ends were trimmed by 5 bases and 0 bases, with 20 bases remaining between them. Germline values: CDR1 SGHAT, CDR2 FQDESV (reference sequence). CDR3 in amino acids: CASSLRRLSLGSGANVLTF. CDR3 DNA sequence: TGTGCCAGCAGCCTAAGAAGGCTGTCTTTGGGCTCTGGGGCCAACGTCCTGACTTTC.

In its sample, this clonotype was seen a few times. The chain recombines TRBV27 with TRBJ2-7; tentatively, D is TRBD1 (5 bases). The germline CDR1 and CDR2 sequences are MNHEY and SMNVEV (reference sequence). The CDR3 totals 14 residues. Trimming stripped 2 bases from V and 3 bases from J, with 11 bases between. The DNA for the CDR3 is TGTGCCAGCAGTTTAGTCAGGGAAGGCTACGAGCAGTACTTC. Its translation: CASSLVREGYEQYF.

Ten or more counts support this clonotype. The J gene is TRBJ2-7, the V gene TRBV28; TRBD1 is a possible D gene (6 bases). The CDR3 runs to 15 residues. Germline V lookup: CDR1 MDHEN, CDR2 SYDVKM. V was pared by 5 bases and J by 1 base, with 15 bases between. The CDR3 protein is CASSRSTDRSYEQYF. CDR3 nucleotide sequence: TGTGCCAGCAGTCGATCCACCGACAGGTCCTACGAGCAGTACTTC.

This clonotype showed up many times. The chain has TRBV4-2 and TRBJ2-5; D may correspond to TRBD1 or TRBD2 (5 bases each). Per the germline V gene, CDR1 is LGHNA and CDR2 is YNFKEQ. V was pared by 0 bases and J by 2 bases, with 10 bases between. The CDR3 contains 15 residues. CDR3 nucleotide sequence: TGTGCCAGCAGCCAAGACGCCGGGACGCAAGAGACCCAGTACTTC. This codes for CASSQDAGTQETQYF.

This clonotype was seen repeatedly, ten times or more. The chain has TRBV6-5 and TRBJ1-1, with D perhaps matching TRBD1 (5 bases). Deletions cut 0 bases from V and 5 bases from J, with 16 bases between. This CDR3 contains 16 residues. Germline CDR1 MNHEY, CDR2 SVGAGI. CDR3 coding DNA: TGTGCCAGCAGTTACTCGAGTCTGAAGCAGGGAACTGAAGCTTTCTTT. It translates to CASSYSSLKQGTEAFF.

This clonotype was observed at least ten times. V usage is TRBV7-9 and J usage is TRBJ2-1; 10 bases are shared with TRBD2. Trimming cost V 1 base and J 9 bases; bases outside gene matches: 6. Germline V gives CDR1 SEHNR, CDR2 FQNEAQ (reference sequence). The CDR3 consists of 15 residues. This CDR3 reads CASSLGGASGGEQFF. As DNA, the CDR3 is TGTGCCAGCAGCTTAGGGGGGGCTAGCGGGGGTGAGCAGTTCTTC.

This clonotype has only a few counts. The chain combines TRBV4-3 with TRBJ2-7; TRBD2 agrees at 10 bases. Germline V lookup: CDR1 LGHNA, CDR2 YSLEER. V trimming: 0 bases; J trimming: 4 bases; junction bases outside the gene matches: 12. The length of the CDR3 is 18 residues. CDR3 region: CASSQEVPTSGIRYEQYF. DNA for the CDR3: TGCGCCAGCAGCCAAGAAGTTCCTACTAGCGGGATTAGGTACGAGCAGTACTTC.

This clonotype has a single count. This sequence may be a read error, since a much larger clone differs from it by one base. Here the CDR3 DNA reads TGCGCCAGCTCTAGGAGGAGTGGGGGAGACGAGCAGTACTTC. Translating it yields CASSRRSGGDEQYF. The chain is built from TRBV5-1 and TRBJ2-7; the D gene could be TRBD1 or TRBD2 (5 bases each). Trimming took 7 bases from V and 5 from J, leaving 19 bases between them. Germline V gives CDR1 SGHRS, CDR2 YFSETQ. The CDR3 covers 14 residues.

The chain combines TRBV7-2 with TRBJ1-1; TRBD1 matches at 9 bases. Trimming cost V 6 bases and J 5 bases; bases outside gene matches: 7. In germline, CDR1 is SGHTA, CDR2 FQGNSA. CDR3 size: 14 residues. DNA for the CDR3: TGTGCCAGCAGTCAAAGACAGGGGGGAACTGAAGCTTTCTTT. This sequence encodes CASSQRQGGTEAFF.

This clonotype was recorded many times. The CDR3, as DNA: TGCAGTGCCTCCAGGGGACGGCCAGGGGACGAGCAGTACTTC. Translated, it gives CSASRGRPGDEQYF. The gene calls are TRBV20-1 and TRBJ2-7; TRBD1 might be the D (6 bases). Germline assignment: CDR1 DFQATT and CDR2 SNEGSKA (reference sequence). V lost 6 bases, J lost 5 bases, and 20 bases lay in between. The CDR3 length is 14 residues.

At least ten counts were recorded for this clonotype. The rearrangement uses TRBV20-1 and TRBJ2-7; tentative D call: TRBD1 (6 bases). Trimming removed 5 bases at V and 0 bases at J, with 14 bases between. This CDR3 has 14 amino acids. Germline values: CDR1 DFQATT, CDR2 SNEGSKA (reference sequence). The CDR3 region has the DNA TGCAGTGCTCCCCCCGGGACATCCTCCTACGAGCAGTACTTC. The encoded protein is CSAPPGTSSYEQYF.

This clonotype occurred many times. This sequence joins TRBV4-1 and TRBJ2-5, with D possibly TRBD1 on 5 matching bases. The CDR3 contains 13 residues. Germline CDR1 is MGHRA and CDR2 is YSYEKL. Between the trimmed V and J ends, which lost 0 bases and 7 bases, there was a span of 9 bases. The CDR3 region is CASSQDRVWTQYF. DNA for the CDR3: TGCGCCAGCAGCCAAGACAGGGTTTGGACCCAGTACTTC.

This clonotype was recorded a few times. This chain links TRBV20-1 with TRBJ1-1; no clear D gene. Trimming removed 0 bases at V and 2 bases at J, with 13 bases between. CDR3 length equals 15 residues. CDR1 and CDR2 from the germline V gene are DFQATT and SNEGSKA (reference sequence). Written as DNA, the CDR3 is TGCAGTGCTAGAGATTTGGGTTTGATCAACACTGAAGCTTTCTTT. It specifies CSARDLGLINTEAFF.

This clonotype was seen many times. The chain links TRBV12-3 or TRBV12-4 to TRBJ1-4; a possible D gene is TRBD1 (6 bases). The CDR3 consists of 15 residues. V was trimmed by 5 bases and J by 8 bases, leaving 18 bases between them. This CDR3 reads CASSIQGGGKEKLFF. DNA of the CDR3: TGTGCCAGCAGTATACAGGGAGGAGGAAAAGAAAAACTGTTTTTT.

This clonotype has at least ten counts. The J gene is TRBJ1-6, the V gene TRBV12-3 or TRBV12-4; maybe TRBD1 (5 bases). CDR3 length: 12 amino acids. Trimming shortened V by 7 bases and J by 9 bases, and 10 bases separated the two germline ends. CDR3 sequence: CASMGGTSPLHF. The CDR3 DNA reads as TGTGCCAGCATGGGAGGGACTTCACCCCTCCACTTT.

At least ten counts were recorded for this clonotype. The chain couples TRBV9 to TRBJ2-7; D possibly matches TRBD1 or TRBD2 (5 bases each). V lost 4 bases, J lost 6 bases, and 20 bases lay in between. This CDR3 is built from 15 residues. Germline CDR1 is SGDLS and CDR2 is YYNGEE. The CDR3 spells CASSRTGPTVGEQYF. As DNA, the CDR3 is TGTGCCAGCAGCAGGACGGGACCCACCGTGGGCGAGCAGTACTTC.

This clonotype was counted many times. This chain joins TRBV20-1 and TRBJ1-6, with 7 bases aligning to TRBD1. Germline V gene sequence: CDR1 DFQATT, CDR2 SNEGSKA (reference sequence). The CDR3 sequence is 14 residues long. The J segment lost 6 bases and the V segment lost 1 base, leaving 3 bases of the junction unmatched. The CDR3 sequence is CSARGAGGNSPLHF. As DNA, the CDR3 is TGCAGTGCTAGAGGGGCAGGGGGTAATTCACCCCTCCACTTT.